The next 15 T cell receptor beta chains were all read from a single sample in a study of T cells in Graves' hyperthyroidism and ophthalmopathy. Authors of the study amplified TCR beta CDR3 regions from RNA transcripts. The study used the HTBI primer set for a first-round RT-PCR of the TCR CDR3. TCRdb re-called the multiplex PCR reads through MiXCR, storing one row per CDR3 protein. The sample has roughly 500,000 distinct CDR3 sequences; approximately 15% are singletons. The sequenced sample consisted of blood. Receptors originate from a woman in her 30s with Graves' hyperthyroidism that later progressed to Graves' ophthalmopathy.

With regard to this clonotype: Since a much larger clone is just one base distant, this may be a read error. V usage is TRBV5-5 and J usage is TRBJ1-1, with TRBD1 as a possible D gene (6 bases). The germline V and J ends were trimmed by 2 bases and 3 bases, with 11 bases remaining between them. This CDR3 has 14 residues. Germline V gene data show CDR1 as SGHKS and CDR2 as YYEKEE (reference sequence). The CDR3 sequence is CASSFGRGYTEAFF. Here the CDR3 DNA reads TGTGCCAGCAGCTTCGGGAGGGGGTACACTGAAGCTTTCTTT. Using reference TRBV5-5 and TRBJ1-1 for the parts outside the CDR3, the full variable domain is DAGVTQSPTHLIKTRGQQVTLRCSPISGHKSVSWYQQVLGQGPQFIFQYYEKEERGRGNFPDRFSARQFPNYSSELNVNALLLGDSALYLCASSFGRGYTEAFFGQGTRLTVV.

This clonotype was detected ten times or more. The chain is built from TRBV7-8 and TRBJ2-1; 11 nucleotides agree with TRBD2. The CDR3 has 12 amino acids. V trimming: 5 bases; J trimming: 15 bases; junction bases outside the gene matches: 6. Per germline, CDR1 SGHVS and CDR2 FQNEAQ. CDR3 sequence reads: CASSQIAGGRFF. CDR3 nucleotides: TGTGCCAGCAGCCAAATAGCGGGAGGGCGGTTCTTC. The full variable domain, completed using reference TRBV7-8 and TRBJ2-1, is GAGVSQSPRYKVAKRGQDVALRCDPISGHVSLFWYQQALGQGPEFLTYFQNEAQLDKSGLPSDRFFAERPEGSVSTLKIQRTQQEDSAVYLCASSQIAGGRFFGPGTRLTVL.

Written as DNA, the CDR3 is TGTGCCACCAGCAGAGATACCCTGGGCACAGCCAGCTCCTACAATGAGCAGTTCTTC. Translating gives CATSRDTLGTASSYNEQFF. The chain joins TRBV15 to TRBJ2-1, with unresolved D. The CDR3 contains 19 residues. CDR1 is LNHNV and CDR2 is YYDKDF in the germline V gene (reference sequence). The germline V and J ends were trimmed by 0 bases and 0 bases, with 18 bases remaining between them.

This clonotype came up many times. The chain links TRBV10-3 to TRBJ2-1, with D perhaps TRBD2 (5 bases). V was clipped by 3 bases and J by 5 bases, with 11 bases between them. There are 14 residues in the CDR3. Germline-derived CDR1 and CDR2 are ENHRY and SYGVKD. CDR3 in amino acids: CAISDLLVHNEQFF. The CDR3 nucleotides read TGTGCCATCAGTGACCTACTAGTTCACAATGAGCAGTTCTTC.

This clonotype was detected many times. The J gene is TRBJ2-1, the V gene TRBV7-9; D tentatively reads TRBD1 or TRBD2 (5 bases each). V was shortened by 0 bases and J by 3 bases, with 12 bases between the two germline ends. Germline V gene data show CDR1 as SEHNR and CDR2 as FQNEAQ (reference sequence). The CDR3 loop spans 16 amino acids. CDR3 sequence: CASSLAGAGNYNEQFF. CDR3 DNA sequence: TGTGCCAGCAGCTTAGCAGGGGCGGGTAACTACAATGAGCAGTTCTTC.

In its sample, this clonotype was seen many times. This chain links TRBV11-1 with TRBJ1-1; weak D call: TRBD1 (6 bases). The germline CDR1 and CDR2 sequences are SGHAT and FQDESV (reference sequence). The CDR3 extends over 18 amino acids. The V end was cut by 0 bases, the J end by 4 bases, with 21 bases between. The CDR3 spells CASSLAGPGTGAGTEAFF. The DNA for the CDR3 is TGTGCCAGCAGCTTAGCGGGTCCGGGGACGGGGGCGGGCACTGAAGCTTTCTTT.

This clonotype was picked up many times. The chain joins TRBV3-1 to TRBJ2-3, with TRBD1 as a possible D gene (6 bases). The germline V gene encodes CDR1 LGHDT and CDR2 YNNKEL (reference sequence). CDR3 length: 15 residues. Trimming removed 4 bases from V and 3 bases from J, with 14 bases in between. CDR3 in amino acids: CASSPGRGRTDTQYF. Here the CDR3 DNA reads TGTGCCAGCAGCCCAGGCAGGGGTAGAACAGATACGCAGTATTTT.

This clonotype was picked up many times. The V gene is TRBV19, the J gene TRBJ2-1; tentatively, D is TRBD1 or TRBD2 (5 bases each). CDR1 LNHDA and CDR2 SQIVND come from the germline V gene (reference sequence). V was trimmed by 5 bases and J by 7 bases, leaving 12 bases between them. CDR3 length: 13 residues. This CDR3 reads CASSVGTHNEQFF. Written as DNA, the CDR3 is TGTGCCAGTAGTGTCGGGACCCATAATGAGCAGTTCTTC.

This clonotype was counted ten times or more. The V call is TRBV3-2, the J call TRBJ2-5; the table's D call, TRBD2, was not checked against the DNA. TRBV3-2 is flagged as a pseudogene. This CDR3 has 16 residues. The CDR3 loop is CASSQGTSGRWETQYF. In nucleotides, the CDR3 is TGTGCCAGCAGCCAAGGGACTAGCGGGAGGTGGGAGACCCAGTACTTC.

In its sample, this clonotype was seen many times. V and J are TRBV9 and TRBJ1-1; 7 bases are shared with TRBD1. After removal of 2 bases from V and 2 bases from J, the junction contained 6 bases not matched to a gene. CDR1 SGDLS and CDR2 YYNGEE come from the germline V gene. This CDR3 spans 15 amino acids. The CDR3 coding sequence is TGTGCCAGCAGCGTTGAAGGGACAGTTAACACTGAAGCTTTCTTT. Protein product: CASSVEGTVNTEAFF.

In its sample, this clonotype was seen many times. The V and J genes are TRBV19 and TRBJ2-2; 9 bases agree with TRBD1. J lost 0 bases, V lost 0 bases, and 2 bases had no gene match. This CDR3 contains 17 residues. Germline lookup yields CDR1 LNHDA and CDR2 SQIVND (reference sequence). CDR3 protein: CASSIDWDRANTGELFF. As DNA, the CDR3 is TGTGCCAGTAGTATAGACTGGGACAGGGCGAACACCGGGGAGCTGTTTTTT.

Many counts were recorded for this clonotype. This rearrangement joins TRBV12-3 or TRBV12-4 to TRBJ2-2, with TRBD1 as a possible D gene (6 bases). The V end was cut by 5 bases, the J end by 4 bases, with 17 bases between. The CDR3 extends over 16 amino acids. DNA for the CDR3: TGTGCCAGCAGTCGAGATACAGGGTTGGGCACCGGGGAGCTGTTTTTT. It codes for CASSRDTGLGTGELFF.

This CDR3 is CASSQDREYYEQYF. For the CDR3, the DNA is TGTGCCAGCTCCCAGGACAGGGAGTACTACGAGCAGTACTTC. The chain links TRBV6-2 or TRBV6-3 to TRBJ2-7, with 8 positions matching TRBD1. This CDR3 has 14 residues. V shed 8 bases and J 3 bases; nucleotides not matched to a gene: 9. Germline V gene lookup returns CDR1 MNHEY and CDR2 SVGEGT.

This clonotype has more than one count but fewer than ten. J is TRBJ2-5 and V is TRBV29-1, with 7 bases lining up with TRBD2. This CDR3 has 14 amino acids. CDR1 and CDR2 (germline): SQVTM, ANQGSEA. V lost 1 base, J lost 5 bases, and 7 bases stayed unmatched. CDR3 residues: CSVEAGRDWETQYF. Written as DNA, the CDR3 is TGCAGCGTTGAAGCGGGGAGGGATTGGGAGACCCAGTACTTC. The variable domain in full, with the rest retrieved from reference TRBV29-1 and TRBJ2-5, is SAVISQKPSRDICQRGTSLTIQCQVDSQVTMMFWYRQQPGQSLTLIATANQGSEATYESGFVIDKFPISRPNLTFSTLTVSNMSPEDSSIYLCSVEAGRDWETQYFGPGTRLLVL.

The rearrangement uses TRBV20-1 and TRBJ2-1; possibly TRBD2 for D (5 bases). The CDR3 runs 14 residues. Germline CDR1 reads DFQATT; CDR2 reads SNEGSKA (reference sequence). V shed 5 bases and J shed 3 bases, with 14 bases lying between them. CDR3 in amino acids: CSALRTGLYNEQFF. CDR3 in DNA: TGCAGTGCTCTTAGGACCGGACTCTACAATGAGCAGTTCTTC.